One T cell receptor beta chain is described in this entry. Its specificity is unknown. These data belong to a study of post-analysis software for immune sequencing data. Study-wide context: Patients with relapsing-remitting, secondary progressive and progressive-relapsing multiple sclerosis courses were all represented. General study results and limits: Elevated frequency relative to controls characterized four or five TRBV segments in patients, TRBV5-6, TRBV5-1 and TRBV20-1 among them.

Libraries were made from TCR beta cDNA, and they carried unique molecular identifiers. It was from about 0.98 to 11 million T cells that 500,000 to 600,000 cDNA molecules came. TCRdb redid the calling of the PCR reads with MiXCR, one entry per CDR3 protein. The repertoire has almost 700,000 distinct CDR3 sequences, roughly three fifths of them found once; the top ten carry about 11%. This CDR3 contains 14 residues. Germline CDR1 and CDR2: SGHTA and FQGNSA. Trimming removed 3 bases at V and 1 base at J, with 9 bases between. The chain employs TRBV7-2 and TRBJ1-1; D is unclear. Sequenced sample: blood. The sequence was obtained from a girl under 10 years old with multiple sclerosis. The CDR3 loop reads CASSFLGGNTEAFF. CDR3 nucleotide sequence: TGTGCCAGCAGCTTCCTGGGCGGGAACACTGAAGCTTTCTTT.